Each of the 14 T cell receptor beta chains below was sequenced from the same sample in a study of T cells after yellow fever vaccination. From the 5' RACE reads, TCRdb called clonotypes with MiXCR, one entry per CDR3 protein. Of around 330,000 distinct CDR3 sequences listed, 3.6% are singletons. This specimen was PBMCs, taken on the day of the yellow fever booster vaccination. The receptors were gathered from a man younger than 35 who received the YFV17D yellow fever vaccine.

This clonotype showed up many times. This chain links TRBV19 with TRBJ2-1, with 10 bases fitting TRBD1. Germline CDR1 is LNHDA and CDR2 is SQIVND (reference sequence). The ends lost 4 bases at V and 10 bases at J; junction bases unmatched: 7. The CDR3 spans 14 residues. CDR3 nucleotides: TGTGCCAGTAGTACCCGGACAGGGGGGCGCGAGCAGTTCTTC. Amino acid sequence: CASSTRTGGREQFF.

This clonotype came up many times. This chain joins TRBV5-1 and TRBJ2-3, with 12 bases fitting TRBD2. V trimming: 2 bases; J trimming: 5 bases; junction bases outside the gene matches: 3. The CDR3 covers 15 residues. Germline V lookup: CDR1 SGHRS, CDR2 YFSETQ. The CDR3 sequence: CASSFGLAGLDTQYF. In DNA form, the CDR3 reads TGCGCCAGCAGCTTCGGACTAGCGGGGCTAGATACGCAGTATTTT.

J is TRBJ1-1 and V is TRBV19; D is unclear. The CDR3 has 13 residues. CDR1 is LNHDA, CDR2 SQIVND, per germline (reference sequence). Between the trimmed V and J ends, which lost 5 bases and 4 bases, there was a span of 11 bases. The CDR3 DNA reads TGTGCCAGTAGTTCCCAGCCGGCCACTGAAGCTTTCTTT. Protein product: CASSSQPATEAFF.

The table lists this clonotype with many counts. The rearrangement uses TRBV3-2 and TRBJ2-7; whether TRBD1, the table's D call, matches the DNA was not checked. TRBV3-2 is a pseudogene segment. The CDR3 runs to 16 residues. The chain's CDR3 is CASSQDRGDRSFQQYF. CDR3 nucleotides: TGTGCCAGCAGCCAAGATCGGGGGGACAGAAGCTTCCAGCAGTACTTC.

The DNA for the CDR3 is TGTGCCAGCAGCCAAACGGTAGCGGGACAAGAGACCCAGTACTTC. Residues: CASSQTVAGQETQYF. The V gene is TRBV12-3 or TRBV12-4, the J gene TRBJ2-5; 8 bases match TRBD2. CDR3 size: 15 residues. After removal of 6 bases from V and 2 bases from J, the junction contained 8 bases not matched to a gene.

This clonotype occurred a few times. The chain couples TRBV7-2 to TRBJ2-3, with 9 nucleotides matching TRBD1. V dropped 6 bases and J dropped 5; count of bases not matched to a gene: 6. The germline V gene has CDR1 SGHTA and CDR2 FQGNSA. The CDR3 length is 14 residues. The CDR3 region is CASSLDRGVDTQYF. The CDR3, as DNA: TGTGCCAGCAGTTTGGACAGGGGAGTAGATACGCAGTATTTT. The variable domain in full, with the rest retrieved from reference TRBV7-2 and TRBJ2-3, is GAGVSQSPSNKVTEKGKDVELRCDPISGHTALYWYRQSLGQGLEFLIYFQGNSAPDKSGLPSDRFSAERTGGSVSTLTIQRTQQEDSAVYLCASSLDRGVDTQYFGPGTRLTVL.

The chain couples TRBV5-1 to TRBJ1-1; no firm D call. The germline gives CDR1 SGHRS, CDR2 YFSETQ. Trimming shortened V by 7 bases and J by 2 bases, and 9 bases separated the two germline ends. The CDR3 covers 12 residues. CDR3 region: CASHDFNTEAFF. Here the CDR3 DNA reads TGCGCCAGCCACGATTTTAACACTGAAGCTTTCTTT.

The chain has TRBV5-5 and TRBJ2-5; 9 nucleotides agree with TRBD1. V shed 4 bases, J shed 4 bases, and the junction held 8 bases outside the gene matches. Germline V gene data show CDR1 as SGHKS and CDR2 as YYEKEE (reference sequence). CDR3 size: 15 residues. The CDR3 nucleotides are TGTGCCAGCAGCCTGAGGGACAGGGATGCAGAGACCCAGTACTTC. Translating gives CASSLRDRDAETQYF. The whole variable domain, remainder taken from reference TRBV5-5 and TRBJ2-5, is DAGVTQSPTHLIKTRGQQVTLRCSPISGHKSVSWYQQVLGQGPQFIFQYYEKEERGRGNFPDRFSARQFPNYSSELNVNALLLGDSALYLCASSLRDRDAETQYFGPGTRLLVL.

This clonotype has just a few counts. The chain has TRBV10-3 and TRBJ2-7; D may be TRBD1 or TRBD2 (6 bases each). CDR1 ENHRY and CDR2 SYGVKD come from the germline V gene. The germline V and J ends were trimmed by 3 bases and 4 bases, with 19 bases remaining between them. The CDR3 contains 16 residues. The CDR3 DNA is TGTGCCATCAGTGAAAGTAATGTGGGGGGCTATTACGAGCAGTACTTC. Protein sequence: CAISESNVGGYYEQYF.

This clonotype has just a few counts. The J gene is TRBJ2-7, the V gene TRBV7-2; 10 bases line up with TRBD2. The CDR3 runs to 15 residues. Per the germline V gene, CDR1 is SGHTA and CDR2 is FQGNSA. Trimming at V came to 1 base and at J to 5 bases, leaving 5 bases not matched to a gene. CDR3 protein: CASSLVQRGGNEQYF. As DNA, the CDR3 is TGTGCCAGCAGCTTAGTTCAGCGGGGGGGAAACGAGCAGTACTTC.

This clonotype showed up just a few times. The CDR3 coding sequence is TGTGCCAGCACAGGAGGAGGGGATACGCAGTATTTT. This translates into CASTGGGDTQYF. The genes are TRBV12-3 or TRBV12-4 and TRBJ2-3; D may be TRBD2 (6 bases). Between the trimmed V and J ends, which lost 7 bases and 6 bases, there was a span of 11 bases. CDR3 length: 12 residues.

This clonotype was seen more than once but under ten times. The chain links TRBV15 to TRBJ1-5; 8 bases are shared with TRBD1. The germline V gene has CDR1 LNHNV and CDR2 YYDKDF (reference sequence). The CDR3 has 14 residues. V was clipped by 5 bases and J by 4 bases; unmatched bases: 4. The DNA of the CDR3 is TGTGCCACCAGCCCGGACAGGGCGAATCAGCCCCAGCATTTT. Its translation: CATSPDRANQPQHF.

The chain couples TRBV18 to TRBJ1-5; 7 nucleotides line up with TRBD1. J gave up 1 base and V 4 bases, and 7 bases lay outside the gene matches. In germline, CDR1 is KGHSH, CDR2 LQKENI. The CDR3 has 16 amino acids. CDR3 in amino acids: CASSQSQTGSNQPQHF. The CDR3 bases are TGTGCCAGCTCACAATCCCAGACAGGGAGCAATCAGCCCCAGCATTTT.

This clonotype was recorded at least ten times. This chain uses TRBV7-9 with TRBJ2-4; D is unclear. This CDR3 region has 12 residues. Germline loops: CDR1 SEHNR, CDR2 FQNEAQ (reference sequence). Trimming shortened V by 5 bases and J by 9 bases, and 11 bases separated the two germline ends. The CDR3 here is CASSPADGIQYF. The CDR3 DNA reads as TGTGCCAGCAGCCCCGCGGATGGCATTCAGTACTTC.